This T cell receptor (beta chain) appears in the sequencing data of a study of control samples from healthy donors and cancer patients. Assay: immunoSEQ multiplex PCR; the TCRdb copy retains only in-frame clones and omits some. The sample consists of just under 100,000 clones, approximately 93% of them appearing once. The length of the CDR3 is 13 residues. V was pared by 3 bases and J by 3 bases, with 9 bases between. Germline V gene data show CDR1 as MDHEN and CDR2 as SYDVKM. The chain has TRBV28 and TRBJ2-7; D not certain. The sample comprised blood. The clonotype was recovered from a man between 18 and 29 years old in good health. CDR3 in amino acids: CASSFADIYEQYF. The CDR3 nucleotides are TGTGCCAGCAGTTTTGCGGATATCTACGAGCAGTACTTC.